This T cell receptor (beta chain) was recorded in a study of T cells in Graves' hyperthyroidism and ophthalmopathy. Amplified TCR beta CDR3 regions derived from RNA transcripts. When the TCR CDR3 underwent first-round RT-PCR, the HTBI primer set was used. TCRdb itself ran the multiplex PCR reads through MiXCR, one entry per CDR3 protein. This table has a few hundred thousand distinct CDR3 sequences, 15% to 17% appearing once. The PBMCs had their origin in less than 13 ml of fresh peripheral blood. Trimming took off 3 bases at V and 1 base at J, with 10 bases between the two ends. Germline CDR1 is LNHDA and CDR2 is SQIVND (reference sequence). This CDR3 comprises 14 residues.

The gene calls are TRBV19 and TRBJ2-7, with D possibly matching TRBD2 (5 bases). The sequencing sample was made of blood. The sequence was obtained from a woman between 25 and 40 years old with Graves' hyperthyroidism. The CDR3 nucleotides read TGTGCCAGTAGTATCCACGGGGAATCCTACGAGCAGTACTTC. It codes for CASSIHGESYEQYF.